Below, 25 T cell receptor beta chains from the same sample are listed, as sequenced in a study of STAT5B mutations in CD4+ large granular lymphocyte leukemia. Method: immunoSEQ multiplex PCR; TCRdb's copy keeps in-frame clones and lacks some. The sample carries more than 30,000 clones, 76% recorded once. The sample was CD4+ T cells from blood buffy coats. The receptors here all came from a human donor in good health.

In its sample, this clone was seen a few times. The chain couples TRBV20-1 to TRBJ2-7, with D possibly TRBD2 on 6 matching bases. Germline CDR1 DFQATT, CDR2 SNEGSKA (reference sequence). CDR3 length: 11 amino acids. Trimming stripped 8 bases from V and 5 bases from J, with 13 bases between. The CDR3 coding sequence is TGCAGTCCCTACGGGAGAAACGAGCAGTACTTC. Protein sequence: CSPYGRNEQYF.

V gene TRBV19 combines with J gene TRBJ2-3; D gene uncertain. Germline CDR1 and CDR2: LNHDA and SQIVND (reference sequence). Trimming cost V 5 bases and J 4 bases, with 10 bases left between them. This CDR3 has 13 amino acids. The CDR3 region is CASSFASSDTQYF. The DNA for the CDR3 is TGTGCCAGTAGTTTTGCGAGTTCAGATACGCAGTATTTT.

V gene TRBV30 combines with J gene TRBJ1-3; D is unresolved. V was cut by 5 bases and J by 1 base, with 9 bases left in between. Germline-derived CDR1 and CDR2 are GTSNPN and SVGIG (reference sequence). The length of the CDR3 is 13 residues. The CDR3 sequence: CAWGSGSGNTIYF. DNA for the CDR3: TGTGCCTGGGGCTCGGGGTCTGGAAACACCATATATTTT.

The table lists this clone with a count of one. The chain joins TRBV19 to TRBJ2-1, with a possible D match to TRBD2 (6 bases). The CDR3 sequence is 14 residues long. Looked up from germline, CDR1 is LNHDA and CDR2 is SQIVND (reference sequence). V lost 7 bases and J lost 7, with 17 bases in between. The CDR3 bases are TGTGCCAGTAATAAAGGAGGGATTATAAATGAGCAGTTCTTC. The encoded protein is CASNKGGIINEQFF. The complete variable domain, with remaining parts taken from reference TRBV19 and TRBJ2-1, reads DGGITQSPKYLFRKEGQNVTLSCEQNLNHDAMYWYRQDPGQGLRLIYYSQIVNDFQKGDIAEGYSVSREKKESFPLTVTSAQKNPTAFYLCASNKGGIINEQFFGPGTRLTVL.

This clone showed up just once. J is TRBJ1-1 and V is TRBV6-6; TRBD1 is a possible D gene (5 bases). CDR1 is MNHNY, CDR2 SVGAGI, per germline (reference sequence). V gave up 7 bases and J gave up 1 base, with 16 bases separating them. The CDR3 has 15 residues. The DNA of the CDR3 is TGTGCCAGCAACCCCTGGGGCGGCGCGAACACTGAAGCTTTCTTT. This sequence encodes CASNPWGGANTEAFF.

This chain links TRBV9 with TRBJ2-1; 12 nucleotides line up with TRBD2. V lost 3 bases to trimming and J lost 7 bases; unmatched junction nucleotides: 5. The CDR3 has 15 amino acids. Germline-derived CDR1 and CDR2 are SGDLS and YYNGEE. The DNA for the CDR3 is TGTGCCAGCAGCGACGGACTAGCGGGGAGGAATGAGCAGTTCTTC. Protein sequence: CASSDGLAGRNEQFF.

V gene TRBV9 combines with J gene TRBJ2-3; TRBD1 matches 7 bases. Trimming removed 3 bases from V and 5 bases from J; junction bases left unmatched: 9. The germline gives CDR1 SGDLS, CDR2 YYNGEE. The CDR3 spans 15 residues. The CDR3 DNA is TGTGCCAGCAGCGCCGACAGGGCCCTGCAAGATACGCAGTATTTT. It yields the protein CASSADRALQDTQYF. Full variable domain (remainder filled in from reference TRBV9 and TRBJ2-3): DSGVTQTPKHLITATGQRVTLRCSPRSGDLSVYWYQQSLDQGLQFLIQYYNGEERAKGNILERFSAQQFPDLHSELNLSSLELGDSALYFCASSADRALQDTQYFGPGTRLTVL.

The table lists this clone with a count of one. CDR3 loop: CASSILTGRTNEKLFF. For the CDR3, the DNA is TGTGCCAGCAGCATTCTGACGGGACGTACTAATGAAAAACTGTTTTTT. The rearrangement uses TRBV5-5 and TRBJ1-4; TRBD1 might be the D (5 bases). Per germline, CDR1 SGHKS and CDR2 YYEKEE (reference sequence). The CDR3 runs to 16 residues. The V end lost 4 bases, the J end lost 2 bases, and 15 bases lay between the germline ends.

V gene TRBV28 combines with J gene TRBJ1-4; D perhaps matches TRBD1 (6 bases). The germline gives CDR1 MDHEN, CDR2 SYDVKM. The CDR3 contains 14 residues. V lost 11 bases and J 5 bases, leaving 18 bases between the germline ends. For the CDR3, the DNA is TGTGCCGCCCGACCCCCGGGGGCGAATGAAAAACTGTTTTTT. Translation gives CAARPPGANEKLFF.

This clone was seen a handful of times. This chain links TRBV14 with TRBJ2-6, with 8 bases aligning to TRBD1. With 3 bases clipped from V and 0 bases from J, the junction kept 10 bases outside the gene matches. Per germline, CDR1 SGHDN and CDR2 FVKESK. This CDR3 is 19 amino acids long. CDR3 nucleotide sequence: TGTGCCAGCAGCCATCTCAGGGGGCGAGGTAGCTCTGGGGCCAACGTCCTGACTTTC. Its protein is CASSHLRGRGSSGANVLTF.

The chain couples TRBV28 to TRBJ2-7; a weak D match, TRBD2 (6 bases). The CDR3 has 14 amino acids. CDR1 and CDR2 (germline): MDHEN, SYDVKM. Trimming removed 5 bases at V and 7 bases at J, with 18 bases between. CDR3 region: CASSVSGKPREQYF. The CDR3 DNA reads TGTGCCAGCAGTGTTAGCGGCAAGCCTAGGGAGCAGTACTTC.

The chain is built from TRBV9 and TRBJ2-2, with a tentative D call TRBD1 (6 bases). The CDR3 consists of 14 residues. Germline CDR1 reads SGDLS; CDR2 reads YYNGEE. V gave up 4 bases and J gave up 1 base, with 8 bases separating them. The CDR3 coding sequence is TGTGCCAGCAGCCTCAGGGGGAACACCGGGGAGCTGTTTTTT. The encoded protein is CASSLRGNTGELFF.

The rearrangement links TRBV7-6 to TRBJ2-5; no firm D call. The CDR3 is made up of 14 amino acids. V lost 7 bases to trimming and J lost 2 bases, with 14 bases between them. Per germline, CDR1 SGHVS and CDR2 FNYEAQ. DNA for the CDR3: TGTGCCAGCACCGGGTTCGCCCCTCAAGAGACCCAGTACTTC. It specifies CASTGFAPQETQYF.

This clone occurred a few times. The CDR3 sequence: CASSSGVMNTEAFF. In nucleotides, the CDR3 is TGTGCCAGTAGCTCGGGGGTCATGAACACTGAAGCTTTCTTT. This chain joins TRBV19 and TRBJ1-1, with a possible D match to TRBD1 (5 bases). This CDR3 spans 14 amino acids. Germline values: CDR1 LNHDA, CDR2 SQIVND (reference sequence). Trimming took off 6 bases at V and 0 bases at J, with 11 bases between the two ends.

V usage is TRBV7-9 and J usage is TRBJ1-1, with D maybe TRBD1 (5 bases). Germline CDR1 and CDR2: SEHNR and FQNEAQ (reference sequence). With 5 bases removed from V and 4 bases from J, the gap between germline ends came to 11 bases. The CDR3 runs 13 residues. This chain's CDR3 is CASSKEGPTEAFF. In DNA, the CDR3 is TGTGCCAGCAGCAAAGAGGGGCCCACTGAAGCTTTCTTT.

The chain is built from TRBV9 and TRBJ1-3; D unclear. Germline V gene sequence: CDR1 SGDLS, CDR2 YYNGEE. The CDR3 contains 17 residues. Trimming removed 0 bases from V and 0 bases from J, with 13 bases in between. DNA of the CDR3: TGTGCCAGCAGCGTAGAGGGAGGACTTAGCTCTGGAAACACCATATATTTT. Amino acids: CASSVEGGLSSGNTIYF.

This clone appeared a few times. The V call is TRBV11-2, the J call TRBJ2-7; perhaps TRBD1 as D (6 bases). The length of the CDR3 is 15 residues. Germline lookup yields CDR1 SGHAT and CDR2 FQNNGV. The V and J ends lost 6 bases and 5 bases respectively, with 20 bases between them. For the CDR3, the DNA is TGTGCCAGCAGGTCCGGACAGACGAAAGGGCACGAGCAGTACTTC. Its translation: CASRSGQTKGHEQYF.

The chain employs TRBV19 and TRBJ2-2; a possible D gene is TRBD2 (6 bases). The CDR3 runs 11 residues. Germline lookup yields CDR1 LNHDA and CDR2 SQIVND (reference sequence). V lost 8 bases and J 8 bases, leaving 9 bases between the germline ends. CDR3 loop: CASAGSGELFF. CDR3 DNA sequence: TGTGCCAGTGCGGGGTCGGGGGAGCTGTTTTTT.

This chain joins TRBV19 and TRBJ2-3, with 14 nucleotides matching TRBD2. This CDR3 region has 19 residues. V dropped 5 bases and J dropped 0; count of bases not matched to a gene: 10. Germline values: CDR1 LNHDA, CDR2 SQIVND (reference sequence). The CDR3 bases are TGTGCCAGTAGTTCGGGACTAGCGGGGGCGGGGTCGAGCACAGATACGCAGTATTTT. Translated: CASSSGLAGAGSSTDTQYF.

CDR3: CASSFRGGELFF. CDR3 nucleotide sequence: TGTGCCAGCAGTTTCAGGGGCGGGGAGCTGTTTTTT. The V and J genes are TRBV27 and TRBJ2-2; possibly TRBD1 for D (6 bases). Trimming removed 3 bases from V and 7 bases from J, with 6 bases in between. Germline V gene lookup returns CDR1 MNHEY and CDR2 SMNVEV (reference sequence). The CDR3 length is 12 residues.

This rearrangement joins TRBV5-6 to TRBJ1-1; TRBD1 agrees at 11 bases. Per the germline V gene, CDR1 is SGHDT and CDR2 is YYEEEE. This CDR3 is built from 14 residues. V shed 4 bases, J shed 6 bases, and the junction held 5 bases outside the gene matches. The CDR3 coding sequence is TGTGCCAGCAGCCCATGGGACAGGGGGGCTGAAGCTTTCTTT. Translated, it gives CASSPWDRGAEAFF.

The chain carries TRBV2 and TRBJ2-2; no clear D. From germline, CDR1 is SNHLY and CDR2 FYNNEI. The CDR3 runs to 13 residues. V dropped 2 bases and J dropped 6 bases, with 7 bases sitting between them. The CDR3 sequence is CASSETVAGELFF. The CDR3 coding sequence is TGTGCCAGCAGTGAAACGGTAGCCGGGGAGCTGTTTTTT.

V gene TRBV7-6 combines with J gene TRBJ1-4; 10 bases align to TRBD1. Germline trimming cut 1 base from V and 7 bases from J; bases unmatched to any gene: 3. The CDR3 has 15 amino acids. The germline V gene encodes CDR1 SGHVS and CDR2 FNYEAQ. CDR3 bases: TGTGCCAGCAGCTTAGTGGACAGGGGGTTTGAAAAACTGTTTTTT. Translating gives CASSLVDRGFEKLFF.

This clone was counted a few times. CDR3 residues: CASRDRGRGNTEAFF. The CDR3 DNA reads TGTGCCAGCAGGGACAGGGGGCGGGGGAACACTGAAGCTTTCTTT. The chain is built from TRBV4-2 and TRBJ1-1; 11 nucleotides align to TRBD1. Unmatched junction bases numbered 4, after V lost 6 bases and J lost 1 base. This CDR3 has 15 amino acids. In germline, CDR1 is LGHNA, CDR2 YNFKEQ.

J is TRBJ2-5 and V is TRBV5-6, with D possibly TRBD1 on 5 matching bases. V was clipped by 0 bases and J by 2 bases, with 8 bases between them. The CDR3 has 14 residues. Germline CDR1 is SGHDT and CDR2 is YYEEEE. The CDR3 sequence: CASSLDRQQETQYF. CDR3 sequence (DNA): TGTGCCAGCAGCTTGGACAGGCAGCAAGAGACCCAGTACTTC.